The 7 T cell receptor beta chains presented below share a single source sample, sequenced in a study of cytomegalovirus exposure and HLA in healthy donors. The PCR contained 60 Vbeta and 13 Jbeta primers. Sequenced by immunoSEQ multiplex PCR; TCRdb stores in-frame clones only, minus some. The data contain approximately 200,000 clones, less than 90% of them singletons. Sample: PBMCs. The receptor set was obtained from a boy aged 5-17 years in good health and CMV-seronegative.

In regard to this clone: One end of the junction fails to match germline, which may point to a read error. The rearrangement uses TRBV7-7 and TRBJ2-7; TRBD2 is a possible D gene (6 bases). Germline assignment: CDR1 SSHAT and CDR2 FNYEAQ (reference sequence). The CDR3 has 13 residues. The CDR3 spells CASSLAVSYEQYF. The CDR3 coding sequence is TGTGCTAGCAGCTTAGCGGTTAGTTACGAGCAGTACTTC. Filled out from reference TRBV7-7 and TRBJ2-7, the complete variable domain reads GAGVSQSPRYKVTKRGQDVTLRCDPISSHATLYWYQQALGQGPEFLTYFNYEAQPDKSGLPSDRFSAERPEGSISTLTIQRTEQRDSAMYRCASSLAVSYEQYFGPGTRLTVT.

This sequence joins TRBV5-1 and TRBJ2-7; TRBD2 aligns across 9 bases. V lost 2 bases to trimming and J lost 2 bases; unmatched junction nucleotides: 11. The CDR3 has 17 residues. CDR1 is SGHRS and CDR2 is YFSETQ in the germline V gene. CDR3 loop: CASSFHPSTSGAYEQYF. The DNA for the CDR3 is TGCGCCAGCAGCTTCCATCCCTCGACTAGCGGCGCCTACGAGCAGTACTTC.

This chain joins TRBV7-9 and TRBJ1-2, with 7 bases aligning to TRBD1. CDR1 SEHNR and CDR2 FQNEAQ come from the germline V gene (reference sequence). This CDR3 comprises 14 residues. The ends lost 5 bases at V and 4 bases at J; junction bases unmatched: 7. The CDR3 is CASSRQDRVYGYTF. CDR3 in DNA: TGTGCCAGCAGCAGACAAGACAGGGTCTATGGCTACACCTTC.

This clone was counted only a few times. The rearrangement joins TRBV13 to TRBJ2-7, with 7 bases lining up with TRBD1. With V trimmed by 4 bases and J by 3 bases, 6 bases remained unmatched. CDR1 and CDR2 (germline): PRHDT, FYEKMQ (reference sequence). The CDR3 spans 14 residues. For the CDR3, the DNA is TGTGCCAGCAGCTCGACTGGGACAGACTACGAGCAGTACTTC. The encoded protein is CASSSTGTDYEQYF.

The chain links TRBV28 to TRBJ1-2; 8 bases agree with TRBD1. Germline CDR1 reads MDHEN; CDR2 reads SYDVKM. The CDR3 is 14 amino acids. With V trimmed by 3 bases and J by 3 bases, 3 bases remained unmatched. CDR3 coding DNA: TGTGCCAGCAGTTTGACAGGGGCACACTATGGCTACACCTTC. It specifies CASSLTGAHYGYTF.

The V and J genes are TRBV9 and TRBJ1-2; TRBD1 might be the D (5 bases). Germline assignment: CDR1 SGDLS and CDR2 YYNGEE. Trimming took 4 bases from V and 4 from J, leaving 14 bases between them. There are 14 residues in the CDR3. This CDR3 is CASSPGGGSYGYTF. The CDR3 nucleotides are TGTGCCAGCAGCCCGGGGGGGGGTAGCTATGGCTACACCTTC. Combining the CDR3 with reference TRBV9 and TRBJ1-2 gives the whole variable domain DSGVTQTPKHLITATGQRVTLRCSPRSGDLSVYWYQQSLDQGLQFLIQYYNGEERAKGNILERFSAQQFPDLHSELNLSSLELGDSALYFCASSPGGGSYGYTFGSGTRLTVV.

The chain couples TRBV6-5 to TRBJ2-6; D is unclear. CDR3 length equals 14 residues. Germline V gives CDR1 MNHEY, CDR2 SVGAGI. Trimming shortened V by 3 bases and J by 12 bases, and 15 bases separated the two germline ends. CDR3 sequence: CASSYNFGYAVLTF. The CDR3 nucleotides are TGTGCCAGCAGTTATAACTTTGGTTACGCCGTCCTGACTTTC.